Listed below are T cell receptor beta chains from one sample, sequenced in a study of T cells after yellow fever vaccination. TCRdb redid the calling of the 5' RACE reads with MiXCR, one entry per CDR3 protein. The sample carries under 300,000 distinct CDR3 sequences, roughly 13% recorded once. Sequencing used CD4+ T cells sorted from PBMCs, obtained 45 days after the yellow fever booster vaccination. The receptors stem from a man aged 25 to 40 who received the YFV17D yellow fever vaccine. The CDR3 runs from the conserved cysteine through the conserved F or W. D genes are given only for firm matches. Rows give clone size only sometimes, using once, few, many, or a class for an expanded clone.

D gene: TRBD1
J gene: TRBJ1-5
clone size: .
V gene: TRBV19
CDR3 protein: CASSQTGSSNQPQHF
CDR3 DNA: TGTGCCAGTAGTCAGACAGGGAGCAGCAATCAGCCCCAGCATTTT

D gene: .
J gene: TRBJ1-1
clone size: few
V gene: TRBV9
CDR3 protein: CASSVGVGGLDEAFF
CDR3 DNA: TGTGCCAGCAGCGTAGGAGTCGGGGGCTTGGATGAAGCTTTCTTT

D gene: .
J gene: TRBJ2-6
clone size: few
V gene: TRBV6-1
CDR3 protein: CASSPRRISGANVLTF
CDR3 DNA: TGTGCCAGCAGTCCGCGGCGGATCTCTGGGGCCAACGTCCTGACTTTC

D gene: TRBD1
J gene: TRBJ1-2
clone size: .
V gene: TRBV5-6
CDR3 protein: CASSPPQGEVYGYTF
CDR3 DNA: TGTGCCAGCAGCCCTCCTCAGGGGGAGGTCTATGGCTACACCTTC

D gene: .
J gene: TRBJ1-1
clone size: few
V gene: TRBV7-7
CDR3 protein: CASSPLGNTEAFF
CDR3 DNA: TGTGCTAGCAGCCCTCTGGGGAACACTGAAGCTTTCTTT

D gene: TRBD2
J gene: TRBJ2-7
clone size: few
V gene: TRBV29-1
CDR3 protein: CSATGAGGYEQYF
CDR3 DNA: TGCAGCGCCACAGGAGCGGGAGGGTACGAGCAGTACTTC

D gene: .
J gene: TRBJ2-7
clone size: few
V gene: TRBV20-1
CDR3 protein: CSASPGSYEQYF
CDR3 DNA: TGCAGTGCCTCCCCGGGGTCCTACGAGCAGTACTTC

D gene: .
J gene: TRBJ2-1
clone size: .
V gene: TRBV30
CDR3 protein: CAWAIGGRPYNEQFF
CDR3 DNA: TGTGCCTGGGCAATTGGGGGGAGGCCTTACAATGAGCAGTTCTTC

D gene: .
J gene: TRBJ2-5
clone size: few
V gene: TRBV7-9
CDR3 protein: CASSFGYFSAGETQYF
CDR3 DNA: TGTGCCAGCAGCTTTGGGTATTTCTCGGCGGGGGAGACCCAGTACTTC

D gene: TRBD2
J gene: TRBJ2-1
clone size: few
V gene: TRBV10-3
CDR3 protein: CAISQTSGPFEQFF
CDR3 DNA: TGTGCCATCAGCCAGACTAGCGGGCCCTTCGAGCAGTTCTTC

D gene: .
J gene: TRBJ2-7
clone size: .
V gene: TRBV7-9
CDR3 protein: CASSPSDLSYEQYF
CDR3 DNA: TGTGCCAGCAGCCCCTCCGACCTCTCCTACGAGCAGTACTTC

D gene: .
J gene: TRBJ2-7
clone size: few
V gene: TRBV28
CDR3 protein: CASTDRAERPPYEQYF
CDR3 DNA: TGTGCCAGCACCGACCGGGCCGAAAGGCCCCCCTACGAGCAGTACTTC

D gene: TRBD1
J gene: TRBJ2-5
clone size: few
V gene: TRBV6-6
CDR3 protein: CASRRTGEETQYF
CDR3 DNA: TGTGCCAGCCGAAGGACAGGAGAAGAGACCCAGTACTTC

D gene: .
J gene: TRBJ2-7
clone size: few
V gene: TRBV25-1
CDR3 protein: CASSEFGRDSGEQYF
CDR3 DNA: TGTGCCAGCAGTGAATTTGGCAGGGATTCCGGAGAGCAGTACTTC

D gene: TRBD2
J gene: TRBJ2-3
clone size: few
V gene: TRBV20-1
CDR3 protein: CSARISGRTDTQYF
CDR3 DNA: TGCAGTGCTAGGATTAGCGGGAGAACAGATACGCAGTATTTT

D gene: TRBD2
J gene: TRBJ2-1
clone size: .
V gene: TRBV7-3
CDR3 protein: CASSPVAGVTYNEQFF
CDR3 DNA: TGTGCCAGCAGCCCCGTAGCGGGAGTAACTTACAATGAGCAGTTCTTC

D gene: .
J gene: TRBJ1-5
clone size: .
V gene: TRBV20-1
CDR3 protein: CSATAGPPNQPQHF
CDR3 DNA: TGCAGTGCTACTGCAGGGCCCCCCAATCAGCCCCAGCATTTT

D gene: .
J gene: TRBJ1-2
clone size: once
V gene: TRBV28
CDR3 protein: CASSTPGGTINYGYTF
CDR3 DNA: TGTGCCAGCAGTACCCCGGGGGGTACCATTAACTATGGCTACACCTTC

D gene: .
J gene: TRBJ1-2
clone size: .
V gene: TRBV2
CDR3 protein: CASSRRWDNSYGYTF
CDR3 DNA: TGTGCCAGCAGCCGGAGGTGGGACAACTCCTATGGCTACACCTTC

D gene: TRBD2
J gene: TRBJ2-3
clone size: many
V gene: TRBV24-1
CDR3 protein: CATSDPGLAEINTQYF
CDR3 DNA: TGTGCCACCAGTGATCCGGGACTAGCGGAGATTAATACGCAGTATTTT

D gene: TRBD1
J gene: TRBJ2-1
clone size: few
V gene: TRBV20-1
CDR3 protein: CSARARTGGVGSYNEQFF
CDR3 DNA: TGCAGTGCTAGAGCCAGGACAGGGGGTGTTGGGTCCTACAATGAGCAGTTCTTC

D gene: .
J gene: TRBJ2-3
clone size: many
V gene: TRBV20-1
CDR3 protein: CSAHRTDTQYF
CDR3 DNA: TGCAGTGCTCACCGCACAGATACGCAGTATTTT